This T cell receptor (beta chain) was documented in a study of T-cell reconstitution after alpha-beta-depleted transplantation in children. Study-wide results and caveats: T-cell numbers and diversity, one year after transplant, stemmed largely from T cells that were newly produced. It was reported that alpha-beta T cells came from several hundred expanded graft clones (about two months after transplant). The high TCRbeta diversity at day 60 in some patients came from surviving recipient T cells and thymic progenitors.

Unique molecular identifiers featured in how the TCRbeta library was prepared. TCRdb re-called the PCR reads through MiXCR, storing one row per CDR3 protein. The profile shows around 300,000 distinct CDR3 sequences, around 10% of them singletons. Note on this clonotype: Its antigen is as yet unknown.

Sequenced material: PBMCs, taken before TCRalphabeta/CD19-depleted stem cell transplant. This receptor was taken from a boy less than two years old with acute myeloid leukemia, due to receive a stem cell transplant.

CDR3 protein: CASRTGTGGISPLHF. The CDR3 bases are TGTGCCAGCAGAACCGGGACAGGGGGCATTTCACCCCTCCACTTT. The J gene is TRBJ1-6, the V gene TRBV12-3 or TRBV12-4; 12 bases fit TRBD1. V trimming: 6 bases; J trimming: 9 bases; junction bases outside the gene matches: 6. The CDR3 runs to 15 residues.